These 9 T cell receptor beta chains came from one sample sequenced in a study of T cell responses to AZD1222 COVID-19 vaccine. Repertoires were generated with immunoSEQ multiplex PCR, while TCRdb's copy carries only in-frame clones and drops some. The sample has about 110,000 clones, 70% to 90% seen once; the top ten hold roughly 5%. The starting material was peripheral blood, obtained 28 days after the second AZD1222 dose. The receptors here all came from an adult who received the AZD1222 COVID-19 vaccine.

Here the CDR3 reads CASSIGGAVRNSPLHF. CDR3 in DNA: TGTGCCAGTAGTATTGGAGGGGCCGTGCGGAATTCACCCCTCCACTTT. The chain links TRBV19 to TRBJ1-6, with D possibly being TRBD1 (5 bases). Per germline, CDR1 LNHDA and CDR2 SQIVND (reference sequence). Trimming removed 3 bases at V and 7 bases at J, with 16 bases between. The length of the CDR3 is 16 residues.

The chain is built from TRBV24-1 and TRBJ1-2; possible D gene TRBD1, 6 bases. CDR1 is KGHDR and CDR2 is SFDVKD in the germline V gene. This CDR3 is built from 14 residues. The V end was cut by 7 bases, the J end by 8 bases, with 19 bases between. CDR3 protein: CATRAGSGTMGYTF. CDR3 nucleotide sequence: TGTGCCACCAGGGCGGGCTCCGGGACAATGGGCTACACCTTC.

This chain links TRBV7-2 with TRBJ1-6; 8 nucleotides agree with TRBD1. V shed 3 bases, J shed 7 bases, and the junction held 5 bases outside the gene matches. Germline assignment: CDR1 SGHTA and CDR2 FQGNSA. The length of the CDR3 is 15 residues. CDR3 loop: CASSFGTGRNSPLHF. The CDR3, as DNA: TGTGCCAGCAGCTTTGGGACAGGACGGAATTCACCCCTCCACTTT.

The chain carries TRBV12-5 and TRBJ1-5, with 7 nucleotides matching TRBD1. Per germline, CDR1 LGHNT and CDR2 FRNRAP. V lost 1 base to trimming and J lost 4 bases; unmatched junction nucleotides: 4. This CDR3 is built from 15 residues. The CDR3 DNA reads TGTGCTAGTGGTTTGGGGGGACAGCTTAATCAGCCCCAGCATTTT. It encodes CASGLGGQLNQPQHF.

V usage is TRBV7-9 and J usage is TRBJ1-2; weak D call: TRBD1 (5 bases). This CDR3 contains 15 residues. The V gene lost 1 base and the J gene lost 4 bases, with 13 bases spanning the gap. Per germline, CDR1 SEHNR and CDR2 FQNEAQ (reference sequence). CDR3 bases: TGTGCCAGCAGCTTAGGATCGGCAGGGTTCTATGGCTACACCTTC. As protein: CASSLGSAGFYGYTF.

Only a few counts were recorded for this clone. The chain is built from TRBV19 and TRBJ1-1, with TRBD1 matching 9 bases. The length of the CDR3 is 17 residues. Germline loops: CDR1 LNHDA, CDR2 SQIVND (reference sequence). After removal of 4 bases from V and 4 bases from J, the junction contained 13 bases not matched to a gene. CDR3 sequence: CASSRLLIGQGSTEAFF. For the CDR3, the DNA is TGTGCCAGTAGTAGACTCCTTATCGGACAGGGGTCCACTGAAGCTTTCTTT.

The rearrangement joins TRBV7-9 to TRBJ2-7; D is perhaps TRBD2 (6 bases). Germline values: CDR1 SEHNR, CDR2 FQNEAQ (reference sequence). V lost 4 bases and J lost 3, with 22 bases in between. The CDR3 is made up of 17 amino acids. The CDR3 DNA reads TGTGCCAGCAGCTCCACCCCTAGCACTAGCAGAAACTACGAGCAGTACTTC. Its protein is CASSSTPSTSRNYEQYF.

The chain's CDR3 is CASSLLQGATNEKLFF. The DNA for the CDR3 is TGTGCCAGCAGCTTACTACAGGGGGCAACTAATGAAAAACTGTTTTTT. The rearrangement links TRBV7-9 to TRBJ1-4; 8 bases map to TRBD1. The CDR3 runs 16 residues. J lost 0 bases, V lost 2 bases, and 2 bases had no gene match. The germline gives CDR1 SEHNR, CDR2 FQNEAQ (reference sequence). The full variable domain, in which reference TRBV7-9 and TRBJ1-4 provide the parts outside the CDR3, is DTGVSQNPRHKITKRGQNVTFRCDPISEHNRLYWYRQTLGQGPEFLTYFQNEAQLEKSRLLSDRFSAERPKGSFSTLEIQRTEQGDSAMYLCASSLLQGATNEKLFFGSGTQLSVL.

CDR3: CASGLAGINEQFF. The CDR3 nucleotides read TGTGCCTCCGGACTAGCGGGCATCAATGAGCAGTTCTTC. The chain combines TRBV30 with TRBJ2-1; 11 bases agree with TRBD2. V shed 7 bases and J 6 bases; nucleotides not matched to a gene: 5. Germline V gene data show CDR1 as GTSNPN and CDR2 as SVGIG (reference sequence). The CDR3 length is 13 residues.